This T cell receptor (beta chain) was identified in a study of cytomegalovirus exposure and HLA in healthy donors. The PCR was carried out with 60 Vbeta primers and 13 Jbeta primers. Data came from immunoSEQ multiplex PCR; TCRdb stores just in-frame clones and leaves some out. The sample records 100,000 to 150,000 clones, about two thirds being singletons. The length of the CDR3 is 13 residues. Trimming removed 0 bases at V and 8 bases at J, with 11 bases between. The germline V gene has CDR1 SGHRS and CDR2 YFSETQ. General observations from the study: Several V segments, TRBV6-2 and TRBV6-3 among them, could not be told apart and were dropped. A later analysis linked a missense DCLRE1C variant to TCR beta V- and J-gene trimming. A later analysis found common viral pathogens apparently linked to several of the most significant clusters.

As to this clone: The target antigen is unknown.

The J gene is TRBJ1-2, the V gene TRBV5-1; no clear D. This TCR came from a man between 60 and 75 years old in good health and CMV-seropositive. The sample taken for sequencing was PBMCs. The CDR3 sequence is CASSLAGESGYTF. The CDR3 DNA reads TGCGCCAGCAGCTTGGCCGGGGAAAGCGGCTACACCTTC.